The rows below give T cell receptor beta chains drawn from one sample of a study of T cell changes during pregnancy in multiple sclerosis. Assay used: immunoSEQ multiplex PCR; TCRdb lists only in-frame clones, some missing. The sample records 51,000 or so clones, 93% being singletons. The material sequenced was peripheral blood, taken in the second trimester of pregnancy. These receptors were obtained from a female donor with multiple sclerosis, enrolled in a pregnancy study. Each CDR3 is given with its conserved first and last residue. D genes are given only for firm matches. Not every row has a clone size; where given, it reads once, few, many or a size class.

TRBJ2-1	16	TRBD2	.	TRBV4-3	CASSQDFLAGGSEQFF	TGCGCCAGCAGCCAAGATTTCCTAGCGGGAGGTTCGGAGCAGTTCTTC
TRBJ2-7	14	.	.	TRBV7-9	CASSPNTPPYEQYF	TGTGCCAGCAGCCCGAACACCCCCCCCTACGAGCAGTACTTC
TRBJ1-5	13	.	once	TRBV30	CAWSVSERQPQHF	TGTGCCTGGAGTGTATCCGAGAGGCAGCCCCAGCATTTT
TRBJ1-2	12	.	.	TRBV6-5	CASSYPTTLYTF	TGTGCCAGCAGTTACCCTACGACACTTTACACCTTC
TRBJ2-3	15	TRBD2	.	TRBV19	CASSKTSGMADTQYF	TGTGCCAGTAGTAAAACTAGCGGGATGGCAGATACGCAGTATTTT
TRBJ2-1	12	.	.	TRBV7-9	CASSTDRGEQFF	TGTGCCAGCAGCACGGACAGAGGCGAGCAGTTCTTC
TRBJ2-2	16	TRBD2	.	TRBV2	CASSVTSGRATGELFF	TGTGCCAGCAGTGTGACTAGCGGGAGGGCCACCGGGGAGCTGTTTTTT
TRBJ1-4	16	TRBD1	.	TRBV19	CASSIGTGGAGEKLFF	TGTGCCAGTAGTATAGGAACAGGGGGCGCAGGGGAAAAACTGTTTTTT
TRBJ2-5	15	.	once	TRBV27	CASSLGGMGKDDQYF	TGTGCCAGCAGTTTAGGAGGGATGGGGAAAGACGACCAGTACTTC
TRBJ2-7	16	TRBD2	.	TRBV5-1	CASSSGLAGESLEQYF	TGCGCCAGCAGCTCGGGACTAGCGGGAGAGTCGCTCGAGCAGTACTTC
TRBJ2-2	15	TRBD1	.	TRBV7-9	CASSVTGVEIGELFF	TGTGCCAGCAGCGTGACAGGGGTGGAAATCGGGGAGCTGTTTTTT
TRBJ2-3	15	TRBD2	.	TRBV9	CASSLSGRVTDTQYF	TGTGCCAGCAGTCTTAGCGGGAGGGTCACAGATACGCAGTATTTT